The 25 T cell receptor beta chains below were found in one sample sequenced in a study of shared clonotypes between healthy human individuals. Using immunoSEQ multiplex PCR, the repertoire was profiled, and TCRdb retains in-frame clones only, with some absent. In the table there are 2,500,000 or so clones, roughly 93% of which are singletons. The sequencing input was naive CD4+ T cells from PBMCs. The subset here: CD45RA+ positively selected. These receptor sequences come from a man in his late teens or twenties in good health. Some clones in this sample may be carry-over from other donors' samples.

V gene TRBV7-9 combines with J gene TRBJ2-3; D is uncertain. Trimming removed 5 bases at V and 6 bases at J, with 9 bases between. Per germline, CDR1 SEHNR and CDR2 FQNEAQ (reference sequence). CDR3 length equals 12 residues. The CDR3, as DNA: TGTGCCAGCAGCCTAGATGGGGATACGCAGTATTTT. This gives the protein CASSLDGDTQYF.

As DNA, the CDR3 is TGTGCCAGCAGTTTACCGGGAGGCCCAGATGAGCAGTTCTTC. Residues: CASSLPGGPDEQFF. The chain is built from TRBV27 and TRBJ2-1; TRBD2 matches at 7 bases. Germline V gene lookup returns CDR1 MNHEY and CDR2 SMNVEV (reference sequence). The CDR3 is made up of 14 amino acids. The ends lost 2 bases at V and 8 bases at J; junction bases unmatched: 6.

This chain connects TRBV7-3 to TRBJ2-2, with 12 bases lining up with TRBD2. Germline values: CDR1 SGHTA, CDR2 FQGTGA. The V and J ends lost 5 bases and 7 bases, in that order; junction bases with no gene match: 11. The CDR3 consists of 17 residues. Written as DNA, the CDR3 is TGTGCCAGCAGCCGGCATTCGACTAGCGGGAGTAACGGGGAGCTGTTTTTT. It translates to CASSRHSTSGSNGELFF.

The rearrangement links TRBV28 to TRBJ1-2; TRBD1 might be the D (6 bases). The CDR3 runs to 13 residues. From germline, CDR1 is MDHEN and CDR2 SYDVKM. V lost 11 bases and J lost 7, with 20 bases in between. The CDR3 protein is CASSGGSGVGYTF. The CDR3 DNA is TGTGCCTCGAGCGGGGGCTCCGGAGTTGGCTACACCTTC.

About this clone itself: Other DNA sequences of this sample code for an identical CDR3. The chain uses TRBV14 and TRBJ2-7, with 9 nucleotides matching TRBD2. CDR1 SGHDN and CDR2 FVKESK come from the germline V gene. This CDR3 region has 13 residues. Unmatched junction bases numbered 4, after V lost 6 bases and J lost 4 bases. The CDR3 reads CASRLSGGYEQYF. CDR3 bases: TGTGCCAGCAGATTGAGCGGGGGGTACGAGCAGTACTTC. Drawing the rest from reference TRBV14 and TRBJ2-7, the complete variable domain is EAGVTQFPSHSVIEKGQTVTLRCDPISGHDNLYWYRRVMGKEIKFLLHFVKESKQDESGMPNNRFLAERTGGTYSTLKVQPAELEDSGVYFCASRLSGGYEQYFGPGTRLTVT.

The V call is TRBV18, the J call TRBJ2-6; D is perhaps TRBD1 (5 bases). Trimming removed 1 base from V and 0 bases from J, with 10 bases in between. This CDR3 is 17 amino acids long. Per the germline V gene, CDR1 is KGHSH and CDR2 is LQKENI. The CDR3 spells CASSPRQGSSGANVLTF. CDR3 nucleotides: TGTGCCAGCTCACCACGGCAGGGAAGCTCTGGGGCCAACGTCCTGACTTTC.

J is TRBJ2-7 and V is TRBV7-2; D gene uncertain. Per the germline V gene, CDR1 is SGHTA and CDR2 is FQGNSA. Trimming took 4 bases from V and 4 from J, leaving 8 bases between them. The CDR3 consists of 12 residues. The CDR3 DNA reads TGTGCCAGCAGCTCCAATACGTACGAGCAGTACTTC. Protein sequence: CASSSNTYEQYF.

This chain joins TRBV2 and TRBJ2-7; the D call may be TRBD1 or TRBD2 (5 bases each). Germline CDR1 is SNHLY and CDR2 is FYNNEI. This CDR3 has 15 residues. The germline V and J ends were trimmed by 3 bases and 4 bases, with 16 bases remaining between them. For the CDR3, the DNA is TGTGCCAGCAGTGAGAGCTTGGGGGTGTCATACGAGCAGTACTTC. This codes for CASSESLGVSYEQYF.

CDR3 nucleotide sequence: TGTGCCAGCAGTTTCCGCACCAGGGTGGATACGCAGTATTTT. Its protein is CASSFRTRVDTQYF. V usage is TRBV6-6 and J usage is TRBJ2-3; TRBD1 might be the D (5 bases). Trimming pared 4 bases from V and 6 bases from J, leaving 14 bases between. CDR1 and CDR2 from the germline V gene are MNHNY and SVGAGI (reference sequence). This CDR3 is built from 14 residues.

The CDR3 here is CASSDLGRVEQFF. CDR3 in DNA: TGTGCCAGCAGTGATCTAGGGCGGGTTGAGCAGTTCTTC. The chain is built from TRBV6-1 and TRBJ2-1; D perhaps matches TRBD2 (5 bases). V lost 3 bases and J 9 bases, leaving 12 bases between the germline ends. The V gene's germline CDR1 is MNHNS and CDR2 SASEGT. The CDR3 totals 13 residues.

The chain links TRBV28 to TRBJ2-2; 7 positions match TRBD2. The trim removed 0 bases at V and 7 bases at J, leaving 11 bases unmatched. CDR1 is MDHEN and CDR2 is SYDVKM in the germline V gene. The CDR3 extends over 17 amino acids. This chain's CDR3 is CASSLWGGLQVGGELFF. The DNA of the CDR3 is TGTGCCAGCAGTTTATGGGGGGGACTACAAGTCGGCGGGGAGCTGTTTTTT.

The J gene is TRBJ1-1, the V gene TRBV5-8; D remains unclear. V was trimmed by 2 bases and J by 11 bases, leaving 13 bases between them. Germline V lookup: CDR1 SGHTS, CDR2 YDEGEE. The CDR3 has 12 amino acids. This CDR3 reads CASSFPGSKAFF. DNA of the CDR3: TGTGCCAGCAGCTTTCCGGGATCGAAGGCTTTCTTT. The full variable domain, with the rest looked up from reference TRBV5-8 and TRBJ1-1, is EAGVTQSPTHLIKTRGQQATLRCSPISGHTSVYWYQQALGLGLQFLLWYDEGEERNRGNFPPRFSGRQFPNYSSELNVNALELEDSALYLCASSFPGSKAFFGQGTRLTVV.

The CDR3 loop reads CASSAWVKGEQFF. The CDR3, as DNA: TGTGCCAGCAGCGCCTGGGTCAAAGGAGAGCAGTTCTTC. The chain links TRBV7-8 to TRBJ2-1; D is undetermined. V lost 5 bases, J lost 10 bases, and 15 bases lay in between. This CDR3 comprises 13 residues. Looked up from germline, CDR1 is SGHVS and CDR2 is FQNEAQ.

The V call is TRBV18, the J call TRBJ1-2; no clear D. Germline values: CDR1 KGHSH, CDR2 LQKENI. The length of the CDR3 is 14 residues. V gave up 6 bases and J gave up 0 bases, with 11 bases separating them. The DNA for the CDR3 is TGTGCCAGCTCTTCGGGCAGAGCTAACTATGGCTACACCTTC. It encodes CASSSGRANYGYTF.

This chain connects TRBV6-5 to TRBJ2-5; TRBD1 agrees at 9 bases. The V segment lost 5 bases and the J segment 4 bases; nucleotides outside the gene matches: 5. Germline V gives CDR1 MNHEY, CDR2 SVGAGI. The CDR3 runs to 14 residues. CDR3 bases: TGTGCCAGCAGTACTAGGACAGGGGCAGAGACCCAGTACTTC. It is translated as CASSTRTGAETQYF.

The chain uses TRBV9 and TRBJ2-1, with 11 bases fitting TRBD2. Trimming took 1 base from V and 5 from J; bases not matched to a gene: 14. Germline V gives CDR1 SGDLS, CDR2 YYNGEE. This CDR3 is built from 19 residues. Here the CDR3 reads CASSVLVDSGRAGDNEQFF. The CDR3 coding sequence is TGTGCCAGCAGCGTATTGGTGGATAGCGGGAGGGCCGGAGACAATGAGCAGTTCTTC.

This clone has just a few counts. CDR3 protein: CASSSIYGELFF. CDR3 sequence (DNA): TGTGCCAGCAGTTCGATCTATGGGGAGCTGTTTTTT. V and J are TRBV28 and TRBJ2-2; D not certain. CDR1 is MDHEN and CDR2 is SYDVKM in the germline V gene. The CDR3 is 12 residues long. V dropped 4 bases and J dropped 8 bases, with 8 bases sitting between them.

V and J are TRBV28 and TRBJ2-7; 7 nucleotides agree with TRBD2. This CDR3 is built from 15 residues. V lost 8 bases and J lost 7; bases outside the gene matches: 17. Germline V gene data show CDR1 as MDHEN and CDR2 as SYDVKM. In nucleotides, the CDR3 is TGTGCCAGCGGAGCGCCGGGGGGTCCCGATAAGGAGCAGTACTTC. Translation: CASGAPGGPDKEQYF.

The gene calls are TRBV28 and TRBJ2-7; 10 nucleotides match TRBD2. This CDR3 region has 14 residues. Losses at the gene ends were 6 bases for V and 7 bases for J; bases not matched to a gene: 9. Germline CDR1 is MDHEN and CDR2 is SYDVKM. CDR3 DNA: TGTGCCAGCAGCACGCCTAGCGGGAGAGGGGAGCAGTACTTC. It codes for CASSTPSGRGEQYF.

The CDR3 is CASSSQVGGSSYEQYF. CDR3 nucleotides: TGCGCCAGCAGCTCGCAGGTAGGGGGGAGCTCCTACGAGCAGTACTTC. The V call is TRBV5-1, the J call TRBJ2-7, with D perhaps matching TRBD1 or TRBD2 (6 bases each). This CDR3 is 16 amino acids long. Germline V gene data show CDR1 as SGHRS and CDR2 as YFSETQ. Trimming cost V 3 bases and J 0 bases, with 16 bases left between them.

V and J are TRBV23-1 and TRBJ2-7; D may be TRBD2 (7 bases). TRBV23-1 is identified as an open reading frame with a role that is uncertain. The CDR3 has 14 amino acids. V was cut by 4 bases and J by 5 bases, with 15 bases left in between. CDR3 residues: CASSRGGRGNEQYF. The CDR3 DNA sequence: TGCGCCAGCAGTCGCGGGGGAAGGGGGAACGAGCAGTACTTC.

The chain employs TRBV7-8 and TRBJ2-7; no firm D call. Trimming cost V 5 bases and J 3 bases, with 14 bases left between them. Germline lookup yields CDR1 SGHVS and CDR2 FQNEAQ. The CDR3 spans 14 residues. The DNA for the CDR3 is TGTGCCAGCAGCCAAAAAAGGACGAACTACGAGCAGTACTTC. It specifies CASSQKRTNYEQYF.

The chain employs TRBV4-2 and TRBJ2-7, with 9 bases that match TRBD2. There are 16 residues in the CDR3. The trim removed 3 bases at V and 4 bases at J, leaving 10 bases unmatched. Germline CDR1 LGHNA, CDR2 YNFKEQ. In DNA form, the CDR3 reads TGTGCCAGCAGCCAGACTAGCGGACAACGGGATTACGAGCAGTACTTC. Its protein product is CASSQTSGQRDYEQYF.

This clone has only a few counts. The J gene is TRBJ1-2, the V gene TRBV9; D not certain. CDR3 length equals 12 residues. V dropped 0 bases and J dropped 6 bases, with 6 bases sitting between them. Germline V CDR1 and CDR2: SGDLS, YYNGEE. In DNA, the CDR3 is TGTGCCAGCAGCGTAGTCCGGGATGGCTACACCTTC. Translation gives CASSVVRDGYTF.

The chain is built from TRBV9 and TRBJ2-1, with D tentatively TRBD2 (6 bases). CDR1 is SGDLS and CDR2 is YYNGEE in the germline V gene. This CDR3 contains 12 residues. V lost 0 bases, J lost 8 bases, and 6 bases lay in between. The CDR3 here is CASSVGRDEQFF. CDR3 nucleotide sequence: TGTGCCAGCAGCGTAGGGAGGGATGAGCAGTTCTTC.